The 21 T cell receptor beta chains below all came from one sample that was sequenced in a study of T cells in localized non-small cell lung cancer. The table came from immunoSEQ multiplex PCR; TCRdb's copy has only in-frame clones and leaves some out. The sample contains 50,000 to 75,000 clones, roughly nine tenths of which appear only once. The sequenced sample was peripheral blood, obtained before any cancer treatment. The receptors stem from a man aged 40 to 69 with stage I lung adenocarcinoma.

The chain links TRBV28 to TRBJ1-5; D is unclear. The CDR3 totals 16 residues. Germline V gives CDR1 MDHEN, CDR2 SYDVKM. V was cut by 7 bases and J by 3 bases, with 19 bases left in between. The CDR3 DNA reads TGTGCCAGCACACCCCGGCTGATCAACTTCAATCAGCCCCAGCATTTT. It encodes CASTPRLINFNQPQHF.

The chain joins TRBV7-3 to TRBJ2-1; 14 nucleotides match TRBD2. This CDR3 comprises 17 residues. Germline CDR1 is SGHTA and CDR2 is FQGTGA. V dropped 0 bases and J dropped 8; count of bases not matched to a gene: 6. CDR3 amino acids: CASSLTPTSGREYEQFF. Here the CDR3 DNA reads TGTGCCAGCAGCTTAACGCCGACTAGCGGGAGGGAATATGAGCAGTTCTTC.

The rearrangement uses TRBV19 and TRBJ2-7; TRBD2 matches 10 bases. Germline V gene sequence: CDR1 LNHDA, CDR2 SQIVND (reference sequence). Trimming cost V 5 bases and J 0 bases; bases outside gene matches: 4. This CDR3 has 15 amino acids. CDR3: CASSPLAGVSYEQYF. The CDR3 DNA is TGTGCCAGTAGTCCCCTAGCGGGGGTCTCCTACGAGCAGTACTTC. The entire variable domain, with the rest obtained from reference TRBV19 and TRBJ2-7, is as follows: DGGITQSPKYLFRKEGQNVTLSCEQNLNHDAMYWYRQDPGQGLRLIYYSQIVNDFQKGDIAEGYSVSREKKESFPLTVTSAQKNPTAFYLCASSPLAGVSYEQYFGPGTRLTVT.

This rearrangement joins TRBV6-1 to TRBJ2-1; D remains ambiguous. This CDR3 has 15 residues. With 7 bases removed from V and 6 bases from J, the gap between germline ends came to 19 bases. CDR1 MNHNS and CDR2 SASEGT come from the germline V gene. The CDR3: CASTTSYDSGNEQFF. The CDR3 DNA is TGTGCCAGCACCACGAGCTACGATTCGGGCAATGAGCAGTTCTTC.

The gene calls are TRBV28 and TRBJ1-4, with a tentative D call TRBD1 (5 bases). Looked up from germline, CDR1 is MDHEN and CDR2 is SYDVKM. The ends were cut back, 5 bases at V and 0 bases at J, with 16 bases in the middle. CDR3 size: 17 residues. DNA for the CDR3: TGTGCCAGCAGTACAGTACGGGGGGTTGCAACTAATGAAAAACTGTTTTTT. Its translation is CASSTVRGVATNEKLFF.

The chain couples TRBV27 to TRBJ2-2, with no clear D. Germline CDR1 is MNHEY and CDR2 is SMNVEV (reference sequence). CDR3 length: 12 amino acids. Between the trimmed V and J ends, which lost 2 bases and 7 bases, there was a span of 5 bases. The CDR3 DNA follows: TGTGCCAGCAGTTTAAACGGCGGGGAGCTGTTTTTT. This gives the protein CASSLNGGELFF.

The chain combines TRBV29-1 with TRBJ2-3, with D possibly being TRBD1 (5 bases). The CDR3 consists of 13 residues. Germline V gene sequence: CDR1 SQVTM, CDR2 ANQGSEA. Trimming pared 5 bases from V and 3 bases from J, leaving 12 bases between. CDR3 in DNA: TGCAGCGTTTCCCAGGGTCAGACAGATACGCAGTATTTT. It translates to CSVSQGQTDTQYF.

This chain connects TRBV28 to TRBJ2-3, with D hard to call. The germline gives CDR1 MDHEN, CDR2 SYDVKM. This CDR3 spans 17 amino acids. V was shortened by 4 bases and J by 2 bases, with 19 bases between the two germline ends. CDR3 coding DNA: TGTGCCAGCAGTTCGGTTATGTCGGGCCTCCTCACAGATACGCAGTATTTT. It codes for CASSSVMSGLLTDTQYF.

V is TRBV5-4 and J is TRBJ2-2; D possibly matches TRBD1 or TRBD2 (6 bases each). Germline CDR1 reads SGHNT; CDR2 reads YYREEE (reference sequence). Trimming removed 3 bases at V and 2 bases at J, with 14 bases between. The CDR3 covers 16 residues. The CDR3 sequence: CASSWGARVNTGELFF. CDR3 nucleotides: TGTGCCAGCAGCTGGGGGGCCCGGGTCAACACCGGGGAGCTGTTTTTT.

CDR3 residues: CASSNLGTEGEKLFF. The CDR3 DNA follows: TGTGCCAGCAGCAACCTTGGGACAGAAGGTGAAAAACTGTTTTTT. This chain joins TRBV11-2 and TRBJ1-4, with 7 bases fitting TRBD1. Trimming at V came to 5 bases and at J to 7 bases, leaving 10 bases not matched to a gene. This CDR3 contains 15 residues. Germline assignment: CDR1 SGHAT and CDR2 FQNNGV. Looking up the rest from reference TRBV11-2 and TRBJ1-4 gives the full variable domain: EAGVAQSPRYKIIEKRQSVAFWCNPISGHATLYWYQQILGQGPKLLIQFQNNGVVDDSQLPKDRFSAERLKGVDSTLKIQPAKLEDSAVYLCASSNLGTEGEKLFFGSGTQLSVL.

This chain uses TRBV20-1 with TRBJ2-1; D gene unclear. Trimming cost V 0 bases and J 7 bases, with 4 bases left between them. Germline CDR1 reads DFQATT; CDR2 reads SNEGSKA (reference sequence). This CDR3 spans 11 amino acids. The CDR3 spells CSAREGNEQFF. CDR3 coding DNA: TGCAGTGCTAGAGAGGGGAATGAGCAGTTCTTC.

This clone was found once. V and J are TRBV7-9 and TRBJ1-1; D gene ambiguous. The CDR3 spans 15 residues. CDR1 and CDR2 from the germline V gene are SEHNR and FQNEAQ (reference sequence). Trimming took 0 bases from V and 5 from J, leaving 13 bases between them. The CDR3 coding sequence is TGTGCCAGCAGCTTAGCGATCGGCGAGTCGACTGAAGCTTTCTTT. Translated, it gives CASSLAIGESTEAFF.

The chain couples TRBV6-5 to TRBJ1-2, with D possibly TRBD1 on 5 matching bases. Trimming stripped 0 bases from V and 0 bases from J, with 11 bases between. Germline CDR1 MNHEY, CDR2 SVGAGI. CDR3 size: 16 residues. For the CDR3, the DNA is TGTGCCAGCAGTTACTCAGGAGCAGGGACTAACTATGGCTACACCTTC. Translation gives CASSYSGAGTNYGYTF.

The chain couples TRBV29-1 to TRBJ2-3, with D perhaps matching TRBD2 (7 bases). The CDR3 totals 17 residues. V was shortened by 3 bases and J by 1 base, with 20 bases between the two germline ends. In germline, CDR1 is SQVTM, CDR2 ANQGSEA. DNA of the CDR3: TGCAGCGTTGACGGGGGCGGGGGTTTTTCGGGCACAGATACGCAGTATTTT. Amino acid sequence: CSVDGGGGFSGTDTQYF.

V usage is TRBV18 and J usage is TRBJ1-1; the D gene is possibly TRBD1 (5 bases). The ends were cut back, 3 bases at V and 5 bases at J, with 10 bases in the middle. Germline CDR1 is KGHSH and CDR2 is LQKENI. The CDR3 runs to 13 residues. DNA of the CDR3: TGTGCCAGCTCACCGGGGGAGGGGACTGAAGCTTTCTTT. The encoded protein is CASSPGEGTEAFF. Full variable domain (missing parts from reference TRBV18 and TRBJ1-1): NAGVMQNPRHLVRRRGQEARLRCSPMKGHSHVYWYRQLPEEGLKFMVYLQKENIIDESGMPKERFSAEFPKEGPSILRIQQVVRGDSAAYFCASSPGEGTEAFFGQGTRLTVV.

The V gene is TRBV5-1, the J gene TRBJ2-5, with TRBD2 matching 12 bases. CDR3 size: 18 residues. J lost 4 bases, V lost 0 bases, and 10 bases had no gene match. Germline CDR1 SGHRS, CDR2 YFSETQ. The CDR3 reads CASSLGLAGGREAETQYF. Written as DNA, the CDR3 is TGCGCCAGCAGCTTGGGGCTAGCGGGAGGGCGCGAGGCAGAGACCCAGTACTTC.

The chain couples TRBV7-9 to TRBJ2-7, with 12 bases lining up with TRBD2. The V gene's germline CDR1 is SEHNR and CDR2 FQNEAQ (reference sequence). CDR3 length: 15 amino acids. V was pared by 3 bases and J by 5 bases, with 5 bases of the junction left unmatched. In DNA form, the CDR3 reads TGTGCCAGCAGCTTCCAGACTAGCGGGAGCCACGAGCAGTACTTC. Translated: CASSFQTSGSHEQYF.

The chain couples TRBV6-6 to TRBJ2-1; 7 bases align to TRBD1. This CDR3 spans 16 amino acids. Germline V gene sequence: CDR1 MNHNY, CDR2 SVGAGI (reference sequence). The junction had 7 bases not matched to a gene; V was cut back by 5 bases and J by 0 bases. CDR3 loop: CASSPTGVGSYNEQFF. CDR3 DNA: TGTGCCAGCAGTCCCACAGGGGTCGGCTCCTACAATGAGCAGTTCTTC.

This chain joins TRBV6-1 and TRBJ2-7; no clear D. Germline CDR1 reads MNHNS; CDR2 reads SASEGT. CDR3 length: 13 residues. Trimming took 8 bases from V and 6 from J, leaving 17 bases between them. CDR3 nucleotide sequence: TGTGCCAGCCCCGCGTGGGTAGGTGGCGAGCAGTACTTC. Translating it yields CASPAWVGGEQYF.

The V and J genes are TRBV5-6 and TRBJ2-6; 9 nucleotides agree with TRBD1. The CDR3 consists of 17 residues. V was pared by 1 base and J by 2 bases, with 4 bases of the junction left unmatched. The germline V gene encodes CDR1 SGHDT and CDR2 YYEEEE. The CDR3 spells CASSLLGTGTGANVLTF. The CDR3 coding sequence is TGTGCCAGCAGCTTGCTTGGGACAGGGACTGGGGCCAACGTCCTGACTTTC. Full variable domain (remainder filled in from reference TRBV5-6 and TRBJ2-6): DAGVTQSPTHLIKTRGQQVTLRCSPKSGHDTVSWYQQALGQGPQFIFQYYEEEERQRGNFPDRFSGHQFPNYSSELNVNALLLGDSALYLCASSLLGTGTGANVLTFGAGSRLTVL.

This chain joins TRBV5-4 and TRBJ2-5; 9 bases fit TRBD2. This CDR3 region has 17 residues. J lost 3 bases, V lost 3 bases, and 12 bases had no gene match. Germline V gene data show CDR1 as SGHNT and CDR2 as YYREEE (reference sequence). Here the CDR3 reads CASSSPQGAGGKETQYF. The DNA for the CDR3 is TGTGCCAGCAGCTCACCCCAGGGAGCGGGAGGAAAAGAGACCCAGTACTTC.